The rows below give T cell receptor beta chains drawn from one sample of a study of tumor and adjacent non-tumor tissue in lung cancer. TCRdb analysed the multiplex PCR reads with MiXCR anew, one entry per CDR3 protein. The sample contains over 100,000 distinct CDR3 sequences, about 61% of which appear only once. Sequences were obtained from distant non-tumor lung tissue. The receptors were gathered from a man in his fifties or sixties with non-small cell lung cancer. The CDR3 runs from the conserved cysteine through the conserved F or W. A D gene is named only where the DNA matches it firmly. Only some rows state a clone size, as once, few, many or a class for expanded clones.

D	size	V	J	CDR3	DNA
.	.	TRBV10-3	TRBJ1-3	CAISESIGGLSGNTIYF	TGTGCCATCAGTGAGTCAATAGGGGGGCTCTCTGGAAACACCATATATTTT
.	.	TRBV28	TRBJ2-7	CASSNPNSYEQYF	TGTGCCAGCAGTAACCCCAACAGCTACGAGCAGTACTTC
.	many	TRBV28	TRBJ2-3	CASSPGFLQYF	TGTGCCAGCAGCCCGGGCTTCTTGCAGTATTTT
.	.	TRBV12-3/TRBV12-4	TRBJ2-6	CASSPDSSGANVLTF	TGTGCCAGCAGCCCGGACAGCTCTGGGGCCAACGTCCTGACTTTC
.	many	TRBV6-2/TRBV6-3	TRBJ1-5	CASSYSGKPQHF	TGTGCCAGCAGTTACTCTGGGAAGCCCCAGCATTTT
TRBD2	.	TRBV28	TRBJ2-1	CASRPLSGILSNEQFF	TGTGCCAGCAGGCCCCTGAGCGGGATTCTCAGCAATGAGCAGTTCTTT
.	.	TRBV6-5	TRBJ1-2	CVSTGDTSSGYTF	TGTGTCAGCACCGGGGACACCTCCTCTGGCTACACCTTC
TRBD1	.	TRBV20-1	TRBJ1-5	CSARSGTGAQPHHF	TGCAGTGCTAGATCCGGGACAGGGGCACAGCCCCATCATTTT
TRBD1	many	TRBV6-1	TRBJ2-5	CASSNRGTGKETQYF	TGTGCCAGCAGTAACCGCGGGACAGGAAAAGAGACCCAGTACTTC
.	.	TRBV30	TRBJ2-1	CAWGGYNGQFF	TGTGCCTGGGGGGGCTACAATGGGCAGTTCTTC
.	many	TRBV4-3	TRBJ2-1	CASSYHLSYNEQFF	TGCGCCAGCAGCTACCACCTTTCCTACAATGAGCAGTTCTTC
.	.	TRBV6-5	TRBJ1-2	CASSYTWLGPNHGYTF	TGTGCCAGCAGTTACACCTGGTTGGGCCCAAACCATGGCTACACCTTC
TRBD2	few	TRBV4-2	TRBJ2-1	CASSQDRTSDNYNGQFF	TGTGCCAGCAGCCAAGATAGGACTAGCGACAATTACAATGGGCAGTTCTTC
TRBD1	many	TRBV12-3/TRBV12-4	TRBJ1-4	CASSWGQEIIGELFF	TGTGCCAGCAGTTGGGGACAGGAGATTATTGGGGAACTGTTTTTT
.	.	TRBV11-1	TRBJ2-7	CASNTAGQWRYKQYF	TGTGCCAGCAACACCGCGGGACAGTGGCGTTACAAGCAGTACTTC
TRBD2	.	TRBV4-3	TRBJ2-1	CTSSHTRLADYNEQFF	TGCACCAGCAGCCACACAAGACTAGCGGACTACAATGAGCAGTTCTTC
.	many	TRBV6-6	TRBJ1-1	CASTDVGTEAFF	TGTGCCAGCACCGACGTAGGTACTGAAGCTTTCTTT
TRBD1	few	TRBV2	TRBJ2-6	CASSGQAVSGANVLTF	TGTGCCAGCAGCGGACAGGCTGTCTCTGGGGCCAACGTCCTGACTTTC
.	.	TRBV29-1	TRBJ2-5	CSVDVGLGETLYF	TGCAGCGTTGATGTGGGGCTAGGAGAGACCCTGTATTTC
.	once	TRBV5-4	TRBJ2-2	CASSALGSGLNTEELFF	TGTGCCAGCAGCGCTCTAGGTAGCGGTTTGAACACCGAGGAGCTGTTTTTT
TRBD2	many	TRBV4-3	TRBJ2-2	CASSQAFGGRSTGELFF	TGCGCCAGCAGCCAAGCGTTCGGCGGGAGGAGCACCGGGGAGCTGTTTTTT
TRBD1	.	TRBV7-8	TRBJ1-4	CASSSDRQGLGCQEKLFF	TGTGCTAGCAGCTCGGACCGACAGGGGTTGGGTTGTCAGGAAAAACTGTTTTTT
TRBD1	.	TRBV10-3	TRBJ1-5	CATRDSGPGQPQHF	TGTGCCACCAGGGACAGTGGCCCCGGACAGCCCCAGCATTTT
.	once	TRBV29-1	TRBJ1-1	CSGRDAGTEAFF	TGCAGCGGTCGCGATGCGGGCACTGAAGCTTTCTTT
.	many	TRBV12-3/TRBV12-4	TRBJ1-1	CASSFAGRENTEAFF	TGTGCCAGCAGCTTCGCGGGACGGGAGAACACTGAAGCTTTCTTT
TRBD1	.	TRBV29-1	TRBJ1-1	CSVEGTGVVVEAFF	TGCAGCGTTGAAGGGACAGGAGTAGTTGTTGAAGCTTTCTTT
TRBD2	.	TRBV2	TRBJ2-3	CASSDPGLAGITDTQYF	TGTGCCAGCAGTGATCCGGGACTAGCGGGGATCACAGATACGCAGTATTTT
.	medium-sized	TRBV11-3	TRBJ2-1	CASSPQGGQGYNEQFF	TGTGCCAGCAGCCCCCAGGGGGGCCAAGGCTACAATGAGCAGTTCTTC
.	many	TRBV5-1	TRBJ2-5	CASSLGVTEKTQYF	TGCGCCAGCAGCTTGGGTGTGACGGAGAAGACCCAGTACTTC
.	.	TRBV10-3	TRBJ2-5	CATRTGLTQETQYF	TGTGCCACCAGAACAGGACTAACTCAAGAGACCCAGTACTTC
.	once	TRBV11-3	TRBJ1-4	CASSRDKGSEKLFF	TGTGCCAGCAGCAGGGACAAGGGAAGTGAAAAACTGTTTTTT
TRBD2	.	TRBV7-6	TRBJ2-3	CASSSGRRERWDTQYF	TGTGCCAGCAGCTCCGGGCGGCGGGAGAGGTGGGATACGCAGTATTTT
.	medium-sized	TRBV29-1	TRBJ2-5	CSVEVETQYF	TGCAGCGTTGAGGTGGAGACCCAGTACTTC
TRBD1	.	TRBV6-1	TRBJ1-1	CANSLDRGRAFF	TGTGCCAACAGCTTGGACAGGGGCCGGGCTTTCTTT
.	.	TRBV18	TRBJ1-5	CASSPSTDQPQHF	TGTGCCAGCTCACCCTCCACTGATCAGCCCCAGCATTTT